The subject of this entry is one TCR beta chain. Its antigen is currently not known. Per-base qualities were not stored, and no clone one base away is much larger. The data originate from a study of shared clonotypes between healthy human individuals (dated by TCRdb to 2020 to 2022). In terms of the full investigation: The cohort comprised two women and three men aged 18 to 49 years. To estimate repertoire size and how much clonotypes are shared between individuals, the study performed deep sequencing of blood TCR repertoires from five healthy adults. Leukapheresis yielded between about 0.94 and 9 billion PBMCs per donor. To increase sequencing depth and limit assay-specific biases, different laboratories used diverse techniques to prepare libraries and sequence TCR repertoires. Beyond this particular receptor, the publication reports: Based on pairwise subsampling, the degree of clonotype sharing among donors was expected to be affected by sequencing depth. Because the study included only a small number of donors, the genetic and exposure-history diversity represented was limited. Only blood was sampled, and tissue TCR repertoires likely differ from those in blood.

Healthy HIV-negative adults with no recently reported acute infections or vaccinations were included as donors. Only Caucasian adults living in Nashville, Tennessee, USA were represented among the donors. In the unsorted samples, tens of millions of PBMCs were counted, and genomic DNA was extracted using the QIAamp DNA Blood Mini kit. After blood collection by leukapheresis, PBMCs were isolated using Ficoll-Histopaque density gradient centrifugation and then cryopreserved in the vapor phase of liquid nitrogen. TCR CDR3 regions were amplified from genomic DNA by multiplex PCR using the deep immunoSEQ assay. Genomic DNA extracted from each cell subset was distributed evenly over all wells of several immunoSEQ 96-well plates, and each plate served as one replicate. For unsorted PBMC, each replicate PCR was loaded with approximately 300 ng genomic DNA, equivalent to 25,000 to 35,000 T cell genomes. Ten immunoSEQ deep assay plates were used to sequence unsorted PBMC genomic DNA. The purified libraries were quantified using a Qubit 3.0 fluorometer, sized with a Bioanalyzer 2100, and then quantified again using the KAPA Library Quantification kit. Every immunoSEQ 96-well plate was sequenced on a separate single-read 150-cycle Illumina NextSeq 550 flow cell. Under the source paper's analysis protocol: The immunoSEQ output contained only junctional sequences without quality scores, so filtering could not match that applied to full-length reads. Sequences were annotated with PyIR, a Python wrapper for IgBLAST v1.9, using IMGT germline references to assign V/J genes and CDR3. Any read was removed if the V/J assignment was weak (E-value above 1e-6), the CDR3 was missing, or the read contained stop codons, out-of-frame junctions, or ambiguous translated residues. A V3J clonotype was defined by an identical inferred V gene, J gene, and CDR3 amino acid sequence. To compute the percentage overlap between repertoires, the number of shared unique clonotypes was divided by the size of the smaller repertoire. Three approaches were used to assess repertoire richness: RTK rarefaction, the Chao1 estimator, and Recon v2.1 estimates of unobserved clonotypes. Imported from immuneACCESS, the table was reduced by TCRdb to in-frame sequences with V and J called. These copies leave out some clones; in studies compared against another copy, an unresolved V gene accounts for under half, and the cause of the remainder is not known. For V, J and clone size, that table is used; D and trimming come from the DNA. Here the sample has some 510,000 clones; around 74% occur a single time. The ten most abundant clones make up 13% of the sample.

CDR1 and CDR2 are drawn from the germline V gene (reference sequence): SGHNT, YYREEE. From the cysteine up to the phenylalanine, the CDR3 has a length of 14 residues. Only CDR3 DNA remains: 42 bases, in frame from the first base. Unmatched junction bases come to 1, with V trimmed by 2 bases and J by 0 bases. The TCR originated in a woman in her thirties or forties in good health. Some clones in this sample may be carry-over from other donors' samples. Sequenced input: PBMCs. The chain links TRBV5-4 with TRBJ2-7, with 8 junctional bases fitting TRBD1. For the CDR3, the sequence is CASSFTGGSYEQYF. In nucleotide form, the sequence is TGTGCCAGCAGCTTTACAGGGGGCTCCTACGAGCAGTACTTC.